The present entry profiles one T cell receptor beta chain with its context. What it binds is not known. Libraries were prepared by immunoSEQ multiplex PCR; TCRdb keeps only in-frame clonotypes and omits some of them. Among around 300,000 clones listed, around nine tenths were seen once. Treatment of the sample: some 20 received Ad26.COV2.S at low or high dose, single or two shots; 5 received placebo; per-sample allocation not given. Sampling was done on day 63 after the first vaccine or placebo injection. An 18-55-year-old adult in Boston served as donor. Immunization relied on an Ad26 vector, which expressed Wuhan-strain SARS-CoV-2 spike. The sample is drawn from a study of Ad26.COV2.S vaccination and SARS-CoV-2 variants. Study in general: Donor got 5x10^10 or 1x10^11 viral particles of Ad26.COV2.S. Study-level findings and limits: Spike-specific TCR breadth was greater after Ad26.COV2.S than placebo.

The CDR3 runs to 15 residues. The trim removed 3 bases at V and 3 bases at J, leaving 4 bases unmatched. CDR1 and CDR2 from the germline V gene are MDHEN and SYDVKM. The chain is built from TRBV28 and TRBJ1-2; TRBD1 matches at 10 bases. This TCR came from a person between 18 and 59 years old who received the Ad26.COV2.S COVID-19 vaccine or a placebo. Sequenced material: peripheral blood, taken in a trial of Ad26.COV2.S vaccine versus placebo. This CDR3 reads CASSFGTGAYYGYTF. DNA of the CDR3: TGTGCCAGCAGTTTCGGGACAGGGGCTTACTATGGCTACACCTTC.